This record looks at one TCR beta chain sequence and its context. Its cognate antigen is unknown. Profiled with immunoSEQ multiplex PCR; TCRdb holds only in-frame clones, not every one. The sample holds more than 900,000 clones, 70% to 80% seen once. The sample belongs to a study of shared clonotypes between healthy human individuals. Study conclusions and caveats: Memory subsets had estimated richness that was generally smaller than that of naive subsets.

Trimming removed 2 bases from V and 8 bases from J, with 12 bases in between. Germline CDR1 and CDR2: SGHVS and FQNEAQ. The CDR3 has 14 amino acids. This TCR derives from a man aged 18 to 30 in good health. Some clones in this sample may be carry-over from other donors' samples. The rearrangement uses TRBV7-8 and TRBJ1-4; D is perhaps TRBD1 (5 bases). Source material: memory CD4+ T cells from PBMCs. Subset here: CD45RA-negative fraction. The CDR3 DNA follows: TGTGCCAGCAGCTTATTTACAGGTTCCGAAAAACTGTTTTTT. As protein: CASSLFTGSEKLFF.